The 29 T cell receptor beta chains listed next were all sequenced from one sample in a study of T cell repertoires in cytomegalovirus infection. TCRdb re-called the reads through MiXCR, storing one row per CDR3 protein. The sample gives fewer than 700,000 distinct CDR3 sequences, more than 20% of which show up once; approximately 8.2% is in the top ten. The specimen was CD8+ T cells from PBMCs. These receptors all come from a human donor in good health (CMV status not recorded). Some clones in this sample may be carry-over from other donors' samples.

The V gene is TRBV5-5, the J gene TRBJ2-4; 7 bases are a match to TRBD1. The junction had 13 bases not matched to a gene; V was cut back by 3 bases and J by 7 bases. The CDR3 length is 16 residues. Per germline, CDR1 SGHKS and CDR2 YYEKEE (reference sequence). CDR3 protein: CASSSGQPSLENIQYF. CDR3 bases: TGTGCCAGCAGCTCGGGACAGCCTAGCCTTGAGAACATTCAGTACTTC. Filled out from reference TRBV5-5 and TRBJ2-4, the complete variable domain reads DAGVTQSPTHLIKTRGQQVTLRCSPISGHKSVSWYQQVLGQGPQFIFQYYEKEERGRGNFPDRFSARQFPNYSSELNVNALLLGDSALYLCASSSGQPSLENIQYFGAGTRLSVL.

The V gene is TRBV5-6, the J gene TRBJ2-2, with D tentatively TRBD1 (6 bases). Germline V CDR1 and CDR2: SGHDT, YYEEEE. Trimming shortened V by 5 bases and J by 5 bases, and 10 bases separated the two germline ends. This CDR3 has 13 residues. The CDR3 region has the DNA TGTGCCAGCAGAAAAACAGGGACCGGGGAGCTGTTTTTT. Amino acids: CASRKTGTGELFF.

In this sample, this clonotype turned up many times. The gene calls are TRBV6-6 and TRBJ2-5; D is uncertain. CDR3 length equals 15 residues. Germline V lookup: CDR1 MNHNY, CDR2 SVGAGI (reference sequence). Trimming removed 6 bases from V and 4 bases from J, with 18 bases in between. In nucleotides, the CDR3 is TGTGCCAGCAGCCTTAGTCGGTTTAGTACAGAGACCCAGTACTTC. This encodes CASSLSRFSTETQYF.

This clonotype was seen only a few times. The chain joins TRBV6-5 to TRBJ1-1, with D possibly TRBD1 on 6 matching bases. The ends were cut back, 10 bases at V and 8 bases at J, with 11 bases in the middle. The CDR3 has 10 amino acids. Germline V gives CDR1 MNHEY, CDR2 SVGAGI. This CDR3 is CATGQLEAFF. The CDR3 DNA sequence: TGTGCCACCGGACAGCTCGAAGCTTTCTTT.

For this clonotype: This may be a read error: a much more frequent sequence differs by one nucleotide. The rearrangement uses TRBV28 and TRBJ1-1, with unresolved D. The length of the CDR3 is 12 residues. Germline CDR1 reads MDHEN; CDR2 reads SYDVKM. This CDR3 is CANSLIPREAFF. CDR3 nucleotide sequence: TGTGCCAACAGTCTCATCCCAAGGGAAGCTTTCTTT. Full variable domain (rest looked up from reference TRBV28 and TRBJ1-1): DVKVTQSSRYLVKRTGEKVFLECVQDMDHENMFWYRQDPGLGLRLIYFSYDVKMKEKGDIPEGYSVSREKKERFSLILESASTNQTSMYLCANSLIPREAFFGQGTRLTVV.

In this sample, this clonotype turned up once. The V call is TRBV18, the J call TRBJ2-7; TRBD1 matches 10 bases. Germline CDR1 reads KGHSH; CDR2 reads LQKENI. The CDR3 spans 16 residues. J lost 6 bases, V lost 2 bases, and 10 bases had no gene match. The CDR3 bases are TGTGCCAGCTCACCAAGATGGGGGGACAGGGGTGTCGAGCAGTACGTC. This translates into CASSPRWGDRGVEQYV.

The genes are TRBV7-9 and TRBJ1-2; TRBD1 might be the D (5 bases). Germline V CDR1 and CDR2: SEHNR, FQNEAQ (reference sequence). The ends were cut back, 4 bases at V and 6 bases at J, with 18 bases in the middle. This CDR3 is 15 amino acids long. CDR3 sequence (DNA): TGTGCCAGCAGCTCAGACGGCCCTGGAGGGGATGGCTACACCTTC. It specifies CASSSDGPGGDGYTF.

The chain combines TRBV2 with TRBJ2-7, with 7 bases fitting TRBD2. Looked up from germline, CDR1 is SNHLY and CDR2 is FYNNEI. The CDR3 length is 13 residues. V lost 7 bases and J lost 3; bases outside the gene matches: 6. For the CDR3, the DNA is TGTGCCAGCAATGGGGGGGAGGACTACGAGCAGTACTTC. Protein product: CASNGGEDYEQYF.

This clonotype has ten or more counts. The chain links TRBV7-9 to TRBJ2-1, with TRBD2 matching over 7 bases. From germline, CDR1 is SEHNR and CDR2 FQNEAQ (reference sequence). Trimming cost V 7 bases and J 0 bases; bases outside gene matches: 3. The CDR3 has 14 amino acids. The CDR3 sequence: CASTGGSSYNEQFF. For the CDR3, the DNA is TGTGCCAGCACCGGGGGGAGCTCCTACAATGAGCAGTTCTTC.

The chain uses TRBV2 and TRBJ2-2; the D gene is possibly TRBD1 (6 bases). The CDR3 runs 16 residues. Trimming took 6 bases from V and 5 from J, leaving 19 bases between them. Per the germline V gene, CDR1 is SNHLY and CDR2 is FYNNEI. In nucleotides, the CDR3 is TGTGCCAGCAGCTTATACAGGGCGTTTGGGACCGGGGAGCTGTTTTTT. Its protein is CASSLYRAFGTGELFF.

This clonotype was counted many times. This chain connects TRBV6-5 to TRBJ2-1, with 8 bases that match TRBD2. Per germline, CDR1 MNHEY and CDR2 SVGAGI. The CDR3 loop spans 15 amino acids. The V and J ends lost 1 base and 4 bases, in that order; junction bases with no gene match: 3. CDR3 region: CASSYYLAGYNEQFF. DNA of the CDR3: TGTGCCAGCAGTTACTACTTAGCGGGGTACAATGAGCAGTTCTTC.

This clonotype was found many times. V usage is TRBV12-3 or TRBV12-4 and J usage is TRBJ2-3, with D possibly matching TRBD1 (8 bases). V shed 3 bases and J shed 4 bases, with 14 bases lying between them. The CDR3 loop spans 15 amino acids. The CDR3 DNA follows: TGTGCCAGCAGTTTGTCACAGGGGGGGCCAGATACGCAGTATTTT. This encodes CASSLSQGGPDTQYF.

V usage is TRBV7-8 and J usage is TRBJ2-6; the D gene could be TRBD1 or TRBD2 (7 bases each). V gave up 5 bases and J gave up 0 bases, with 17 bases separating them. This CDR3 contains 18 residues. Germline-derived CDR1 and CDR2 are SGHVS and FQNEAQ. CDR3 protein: CASSLGGTATSGANVLTF. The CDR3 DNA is TGTGCCAGCAGCCTCGGGGGGACAGCCACCTCTGGGGCCAACGTCCTGACTTTC.

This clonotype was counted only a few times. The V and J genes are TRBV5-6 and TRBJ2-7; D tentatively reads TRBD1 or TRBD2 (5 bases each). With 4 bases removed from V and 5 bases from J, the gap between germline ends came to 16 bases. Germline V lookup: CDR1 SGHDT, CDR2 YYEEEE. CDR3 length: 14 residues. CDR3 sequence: CASSPGPAGHEQYF. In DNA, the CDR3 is TGTGCCAGCAGCCCGGGACCCGCCGGACACGAGCAGTACTTC. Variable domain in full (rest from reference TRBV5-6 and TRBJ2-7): DAGVTQSPTHLIKTRGQQVTLRCSPKSGHDTVSWYQQALGQGPQFIFQYYEEEERQRGNFPDRFSGHQFPNYSSELNVNALLLGDSALYLCASSPGPAGHEQYFGPGTRLTVT.

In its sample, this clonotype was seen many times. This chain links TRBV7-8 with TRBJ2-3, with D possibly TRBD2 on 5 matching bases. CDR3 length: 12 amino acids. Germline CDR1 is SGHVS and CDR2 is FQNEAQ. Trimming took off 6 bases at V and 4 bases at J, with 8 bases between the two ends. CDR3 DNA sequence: TGTGCCAGCAGGCTAGCAGCAGATACGCAGTATTTT. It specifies CASRLAADTQYF.

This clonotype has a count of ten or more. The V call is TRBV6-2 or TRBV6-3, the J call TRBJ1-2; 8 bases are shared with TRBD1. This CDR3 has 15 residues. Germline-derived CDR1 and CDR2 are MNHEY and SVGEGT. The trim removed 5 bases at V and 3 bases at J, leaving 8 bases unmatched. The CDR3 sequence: CASSPPRGRDYGYTF. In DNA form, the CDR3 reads TGTGCCAGCAGTCCTCCCAGGGGGCGCGACTATGGCTACACCTTC.

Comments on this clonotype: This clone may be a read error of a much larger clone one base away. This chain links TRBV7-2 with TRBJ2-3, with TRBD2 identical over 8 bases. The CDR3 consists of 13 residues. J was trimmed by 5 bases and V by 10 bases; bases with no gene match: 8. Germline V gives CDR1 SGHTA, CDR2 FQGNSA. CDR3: CANTYGGGDTQYF. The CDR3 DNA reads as TGTGCCAACACCTACGGGGGGGGAGATACGCAGTATTTT. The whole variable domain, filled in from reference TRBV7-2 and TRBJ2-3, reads GAGVSQSPSNKVTEKGKDVELRCDPISGHTALYWYRQSLGQGLEFLIYFQGNSAPDKSGLPSDRFSAERTGGSVSTLTIQRTQQEDSAVYLCANTYGGGDTQYFGPGTRLTVL.

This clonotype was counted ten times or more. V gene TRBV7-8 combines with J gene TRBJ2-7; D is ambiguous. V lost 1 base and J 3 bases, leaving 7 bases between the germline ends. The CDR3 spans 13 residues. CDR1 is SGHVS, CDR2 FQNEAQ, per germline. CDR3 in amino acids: CASSLGRNYEQYV. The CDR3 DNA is TGTGCCAGCAGCTTAGGGCGGAACTACGAGCAGTACGTC.

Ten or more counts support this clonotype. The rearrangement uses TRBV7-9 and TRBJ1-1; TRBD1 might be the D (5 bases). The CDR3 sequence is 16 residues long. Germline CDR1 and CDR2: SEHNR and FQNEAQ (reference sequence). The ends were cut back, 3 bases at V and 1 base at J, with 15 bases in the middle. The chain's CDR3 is CASSFSRASTNTEAFF. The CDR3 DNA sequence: TGTGCCAGCAGCTTTTCCAGGGCGTCGACGAACACTGAAGCTTTCTTT.

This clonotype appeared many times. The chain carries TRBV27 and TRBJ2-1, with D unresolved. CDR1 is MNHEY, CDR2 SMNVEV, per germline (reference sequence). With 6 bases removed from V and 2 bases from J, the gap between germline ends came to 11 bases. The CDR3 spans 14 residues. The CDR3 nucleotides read TGTGCCAGCAGCTTGGGCAGCCCCTACAATGAGCAGTTCTTC. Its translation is CASSLGSPYNEQFF.

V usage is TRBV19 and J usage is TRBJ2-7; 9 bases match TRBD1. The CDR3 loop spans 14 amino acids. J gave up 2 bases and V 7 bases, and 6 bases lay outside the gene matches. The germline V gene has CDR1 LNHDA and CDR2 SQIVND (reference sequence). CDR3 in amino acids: CASKPGQGPYEQYF. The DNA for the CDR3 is TGTGCCAGTAAACCGGGACAGGGCCCCTACGAGCAGTACTTC.

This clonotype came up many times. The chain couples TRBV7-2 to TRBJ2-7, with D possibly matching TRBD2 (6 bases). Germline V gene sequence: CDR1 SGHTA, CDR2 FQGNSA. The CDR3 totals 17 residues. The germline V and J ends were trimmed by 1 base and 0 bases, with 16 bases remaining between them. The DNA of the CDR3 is TGTGCCAGCAGCTTAGTTCTGCCGGGGGAGAGCTCCTACGAGCAGTACGTC. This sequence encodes CASSLVLPGESSYEQYV.

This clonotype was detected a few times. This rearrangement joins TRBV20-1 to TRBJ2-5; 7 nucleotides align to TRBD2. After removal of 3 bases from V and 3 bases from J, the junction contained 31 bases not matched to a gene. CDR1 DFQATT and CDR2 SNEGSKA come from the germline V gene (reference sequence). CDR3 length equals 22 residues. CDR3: CSARAQGPGLPLERQTKETQYF. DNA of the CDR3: TGCAGTGCTAGGGCCCAGGGACCGGGACTACCACTCGAGAGACAGACGAAAGAGACCCAGTACTTC.

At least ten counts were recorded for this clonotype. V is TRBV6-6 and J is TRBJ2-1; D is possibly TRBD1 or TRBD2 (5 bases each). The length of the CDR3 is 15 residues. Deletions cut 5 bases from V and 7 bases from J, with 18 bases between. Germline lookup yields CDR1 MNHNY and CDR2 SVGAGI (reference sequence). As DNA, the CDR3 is TGTGCCAGCAGTCGGGACCCTAATTCGGTAAATGAGCAGTTCTTC. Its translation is CASSRDPNSVNEQFF.

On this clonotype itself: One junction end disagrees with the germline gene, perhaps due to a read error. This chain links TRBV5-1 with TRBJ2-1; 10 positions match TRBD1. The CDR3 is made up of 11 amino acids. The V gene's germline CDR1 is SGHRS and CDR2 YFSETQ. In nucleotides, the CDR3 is TGCGCCAGCAGCTCGGACAGGGGGTATCTCTTC. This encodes CASSSDRGYLF.

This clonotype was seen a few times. CDR3 DNA sequence: TGTGCCAGCAGCGCATCCAACACAGATACGCAGTATTTT. Amino acids: CASSASNTDTQYF. The chain joins TRBV12-3 or TRBV12-4 to TRBJ2-3; D call uncertain. The CDR3 runs to 13 residues. V was pared by 6 bases and J by 2 bases, with 9 bases between.

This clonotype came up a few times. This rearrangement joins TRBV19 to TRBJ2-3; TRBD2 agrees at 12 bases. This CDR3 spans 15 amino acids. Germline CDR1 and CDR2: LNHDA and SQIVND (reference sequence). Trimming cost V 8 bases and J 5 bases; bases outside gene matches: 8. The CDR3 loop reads CASDNRLAGEDTQYF. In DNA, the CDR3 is TGTGCCAGTGACAACAGACTAGCGGGGGAAGATACGCAGTATTTT.

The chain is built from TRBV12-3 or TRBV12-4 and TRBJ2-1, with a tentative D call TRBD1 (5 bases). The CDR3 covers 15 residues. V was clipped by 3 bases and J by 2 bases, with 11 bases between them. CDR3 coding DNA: TGTGCCAGCAGTTTTGGGTCAGGGCCCTACAATGAGCAGTTCTTC. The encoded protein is CASSFGSGPYNEQFF.

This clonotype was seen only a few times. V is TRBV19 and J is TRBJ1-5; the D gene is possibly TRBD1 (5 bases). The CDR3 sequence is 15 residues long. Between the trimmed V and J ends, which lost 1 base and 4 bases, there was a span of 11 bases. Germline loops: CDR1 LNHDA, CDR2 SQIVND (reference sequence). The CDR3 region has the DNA TGTGCCAGTAGTATAGTGACAGAAATAAATCAGCCCCAGCATTTT. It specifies CASSIVTEINQPQHF.